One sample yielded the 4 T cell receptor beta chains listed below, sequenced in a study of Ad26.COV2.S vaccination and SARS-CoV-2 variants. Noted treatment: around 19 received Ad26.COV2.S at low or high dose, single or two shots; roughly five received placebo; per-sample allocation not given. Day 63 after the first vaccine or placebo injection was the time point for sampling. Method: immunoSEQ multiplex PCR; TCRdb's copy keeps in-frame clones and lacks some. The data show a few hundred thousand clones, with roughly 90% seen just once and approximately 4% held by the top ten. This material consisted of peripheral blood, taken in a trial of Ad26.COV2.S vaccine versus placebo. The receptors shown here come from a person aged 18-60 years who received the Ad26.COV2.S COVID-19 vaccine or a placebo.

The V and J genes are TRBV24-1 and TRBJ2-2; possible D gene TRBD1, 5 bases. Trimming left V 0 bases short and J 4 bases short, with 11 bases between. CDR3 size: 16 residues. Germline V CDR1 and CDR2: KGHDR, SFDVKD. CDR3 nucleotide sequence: TGTGCCACCAGTGATTTGCGTCAGGGCGGCACCGGGGAGCTGTTTTTT. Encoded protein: CATSDLRQGGTGELFF.

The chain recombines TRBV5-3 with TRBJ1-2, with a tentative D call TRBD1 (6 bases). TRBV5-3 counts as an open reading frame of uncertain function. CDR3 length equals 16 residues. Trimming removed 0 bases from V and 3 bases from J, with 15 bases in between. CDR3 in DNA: TGTGCCAGAAGCTTGGGCTCTGGGGGGCTCGACTATGGCTACACCTTC. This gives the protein CARSLGSGGLDYGYTF.

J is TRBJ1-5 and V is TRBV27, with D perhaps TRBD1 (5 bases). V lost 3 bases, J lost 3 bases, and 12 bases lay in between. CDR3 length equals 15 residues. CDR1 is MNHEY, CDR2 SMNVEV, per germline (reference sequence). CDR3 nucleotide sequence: TGTGCCAGCAGTTTTCGGCCGGGGGACAATCAGCCCCAGCATTTT. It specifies CASSFRPGDNQPQHF.

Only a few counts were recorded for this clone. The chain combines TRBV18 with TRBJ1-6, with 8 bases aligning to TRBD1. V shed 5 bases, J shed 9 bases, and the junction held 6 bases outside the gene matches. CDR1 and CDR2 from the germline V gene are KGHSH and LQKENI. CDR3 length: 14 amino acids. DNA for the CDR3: TGTGCCAGCTCATCCCAGGGGGCGTCTTCACCCCTCCACTTT. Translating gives CASSSQGASSPLHF.